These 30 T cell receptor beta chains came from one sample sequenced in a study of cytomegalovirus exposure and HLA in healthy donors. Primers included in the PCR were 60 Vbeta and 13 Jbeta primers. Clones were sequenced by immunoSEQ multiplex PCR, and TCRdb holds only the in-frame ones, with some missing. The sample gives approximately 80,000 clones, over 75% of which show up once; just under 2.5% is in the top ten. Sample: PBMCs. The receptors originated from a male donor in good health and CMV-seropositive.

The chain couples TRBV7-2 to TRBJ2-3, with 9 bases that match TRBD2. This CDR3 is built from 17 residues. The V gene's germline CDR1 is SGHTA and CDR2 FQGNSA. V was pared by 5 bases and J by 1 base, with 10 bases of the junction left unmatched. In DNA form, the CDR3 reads TGTGCCAGCAGCCAACTTAGCGGGAGAGCCGGCACAGATACGCAGTATTTT. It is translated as CASSQLSGRAGTDTQYF.

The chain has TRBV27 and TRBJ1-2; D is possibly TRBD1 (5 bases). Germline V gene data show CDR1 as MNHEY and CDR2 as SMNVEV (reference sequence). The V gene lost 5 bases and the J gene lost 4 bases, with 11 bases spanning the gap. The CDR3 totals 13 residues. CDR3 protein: CASSRRGSYGYTF. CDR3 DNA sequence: TGTGCCAGCAGTCGGCGGGGCAGCTATGGCTACACCTTC.

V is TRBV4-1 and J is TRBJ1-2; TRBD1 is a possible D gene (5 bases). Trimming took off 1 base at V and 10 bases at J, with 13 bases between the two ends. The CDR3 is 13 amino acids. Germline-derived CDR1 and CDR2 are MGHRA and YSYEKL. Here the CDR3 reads CASSQVNRPDYTF. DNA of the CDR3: TGCGCCAGCAGCCAAGTGAACAGGCCGGACTACACCTTC.

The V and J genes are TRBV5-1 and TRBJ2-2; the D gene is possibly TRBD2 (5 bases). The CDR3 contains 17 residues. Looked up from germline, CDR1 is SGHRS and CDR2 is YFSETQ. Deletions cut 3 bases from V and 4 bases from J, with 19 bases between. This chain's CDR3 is CASSYRPGLGVTGELFF. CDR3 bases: TGCGCCAGCAGCTATCGACCGGGGTTGGGAGTCACCGGGGAGCTGTTTTTT.

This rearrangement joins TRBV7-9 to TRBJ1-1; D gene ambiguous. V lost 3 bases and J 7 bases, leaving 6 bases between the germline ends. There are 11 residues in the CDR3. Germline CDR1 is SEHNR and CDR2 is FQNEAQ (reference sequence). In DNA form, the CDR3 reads TGTGCCAGCAGCTTGAGCATTGAAGCTTTCTTT. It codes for CASSLSIEAFF. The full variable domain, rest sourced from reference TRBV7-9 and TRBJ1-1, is DTGVSQNPRHKITKRGQNVTFRCDPISEHNRLYWYRQTLGQGPEFLTYFQNEAQLEKSRLLSDRFSAERPKGSFSTLEIQRTEQGDSAMYLCASSLSIEAFFGQGTRLTVV.

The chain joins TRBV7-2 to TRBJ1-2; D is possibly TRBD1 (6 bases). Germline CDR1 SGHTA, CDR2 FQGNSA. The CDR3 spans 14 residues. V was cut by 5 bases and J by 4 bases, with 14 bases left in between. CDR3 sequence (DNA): TGTGCCAGCAGCCCCGGGGGGGCTCGCTATGGCTACACCTTC. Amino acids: CASSPGGARYGYTF.

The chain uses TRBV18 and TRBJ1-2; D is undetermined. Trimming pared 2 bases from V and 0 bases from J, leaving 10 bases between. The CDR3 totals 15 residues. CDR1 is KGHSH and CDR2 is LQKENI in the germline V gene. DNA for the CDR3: TGTGCCAGCTCACCATTGTCCGGGACTAACTATGGCTACACCTTC. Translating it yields CASSPLSGTNYGYTF.

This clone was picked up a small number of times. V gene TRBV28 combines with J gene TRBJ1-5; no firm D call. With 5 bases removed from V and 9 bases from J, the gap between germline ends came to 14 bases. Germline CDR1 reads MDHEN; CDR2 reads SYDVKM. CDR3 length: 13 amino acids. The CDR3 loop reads CASSGPPPPPQHF. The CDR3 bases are TGTGCCAGCAGTGGGCCGCCTCCCCCGCCCCAGCATTTT.

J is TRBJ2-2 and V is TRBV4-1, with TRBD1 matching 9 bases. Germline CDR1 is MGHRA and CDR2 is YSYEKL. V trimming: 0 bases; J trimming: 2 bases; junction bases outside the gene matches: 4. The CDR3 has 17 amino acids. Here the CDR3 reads CASSQDRTGGNTGELFF. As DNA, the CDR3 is TGCGCCAGCAGCCAAGATCGAACAGGGGGCAACACCGGGGAGCTGTTTTTT.

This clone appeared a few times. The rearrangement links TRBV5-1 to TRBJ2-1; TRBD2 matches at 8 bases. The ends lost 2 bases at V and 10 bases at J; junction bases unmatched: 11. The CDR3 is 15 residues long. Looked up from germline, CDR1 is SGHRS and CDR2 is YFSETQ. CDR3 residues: CASSLGLASQGEQFF. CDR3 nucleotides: TGCGCCAGCAGCTTAGGACTAGCCTCCCAGGGAGAGCAGTTCTTC.

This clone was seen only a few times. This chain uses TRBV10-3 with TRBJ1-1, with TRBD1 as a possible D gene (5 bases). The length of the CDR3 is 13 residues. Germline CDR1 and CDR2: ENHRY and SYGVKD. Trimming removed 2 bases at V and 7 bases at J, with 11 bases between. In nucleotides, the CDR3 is TGTGCCATCAGTGAGCAGGGCTTTATTGAAGCTTTCTTT. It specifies CAISEQGFIEAFF.

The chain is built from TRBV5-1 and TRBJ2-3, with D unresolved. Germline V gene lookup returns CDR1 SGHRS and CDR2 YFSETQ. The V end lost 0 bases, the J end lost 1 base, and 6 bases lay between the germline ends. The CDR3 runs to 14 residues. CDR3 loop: CASSLEGGTDTQYF. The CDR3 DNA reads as TGCGCCAGCAGCTTGGAAGGAGGCACAGATACGCAGTATTTT.

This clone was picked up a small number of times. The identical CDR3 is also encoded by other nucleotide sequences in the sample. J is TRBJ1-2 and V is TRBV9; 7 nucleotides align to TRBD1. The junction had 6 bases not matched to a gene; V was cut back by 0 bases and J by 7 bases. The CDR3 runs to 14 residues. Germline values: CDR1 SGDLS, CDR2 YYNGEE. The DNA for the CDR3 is TGTGCCAGCAGCGTAGGACAGGGTGTAGGTGGCTACACCTTC. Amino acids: CASSVGQGVGGYTF.

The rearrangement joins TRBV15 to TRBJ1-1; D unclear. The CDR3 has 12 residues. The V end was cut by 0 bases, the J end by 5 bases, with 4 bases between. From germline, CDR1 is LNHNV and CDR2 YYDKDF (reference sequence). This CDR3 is CATSRDQTEAFF. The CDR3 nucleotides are TGTGCCACCAGCAGAGATCAAACTGAAGCTTTCTTT.

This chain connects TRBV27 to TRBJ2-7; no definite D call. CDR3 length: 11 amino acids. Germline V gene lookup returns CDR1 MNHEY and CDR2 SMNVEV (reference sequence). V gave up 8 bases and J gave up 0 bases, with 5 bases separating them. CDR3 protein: CASGTSYEQYF. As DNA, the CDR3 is TGTGCCAGCGGCACCTCCTACGAGCAGTACTTC.

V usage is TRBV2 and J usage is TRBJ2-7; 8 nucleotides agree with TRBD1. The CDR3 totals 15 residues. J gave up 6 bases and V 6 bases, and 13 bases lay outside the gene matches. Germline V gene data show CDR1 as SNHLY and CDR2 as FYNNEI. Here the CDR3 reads CASSVRDRLFSEQYF. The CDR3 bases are TGTGCCAGCAGCGTCCGGGACAGGTTATTCAGCGAGCAGTACTTC.

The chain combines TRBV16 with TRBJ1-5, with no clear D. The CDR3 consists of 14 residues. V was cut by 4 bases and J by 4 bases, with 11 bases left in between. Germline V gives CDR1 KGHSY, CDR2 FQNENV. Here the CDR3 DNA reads TGTGCCAGCAGCCGAGATCCGGGGAATCAGCCCCAGCATTTT. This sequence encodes CASSRDPGNQPQHF. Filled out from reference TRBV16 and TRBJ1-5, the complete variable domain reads GEEVAQTPKHLVRGEGQKAKLYCAPIKGHSYVFWYQQVLKNEFKFLISFQNENVFDETGMPKERFSAKCLPNSPCSLEIQATKLEDSAVYFCASSRDPGNQPQHFGDGTRLSIL.

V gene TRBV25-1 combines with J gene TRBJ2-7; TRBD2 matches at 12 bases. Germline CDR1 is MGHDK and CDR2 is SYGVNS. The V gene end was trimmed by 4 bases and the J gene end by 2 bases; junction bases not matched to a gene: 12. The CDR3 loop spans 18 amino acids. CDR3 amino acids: CASSAPRGTSGRPYEQYF. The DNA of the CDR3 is TGTGCCAGCAGTGCGCCACGTGGCACTAGCGGGAGGCCCTACGAGCAGTACTTC.

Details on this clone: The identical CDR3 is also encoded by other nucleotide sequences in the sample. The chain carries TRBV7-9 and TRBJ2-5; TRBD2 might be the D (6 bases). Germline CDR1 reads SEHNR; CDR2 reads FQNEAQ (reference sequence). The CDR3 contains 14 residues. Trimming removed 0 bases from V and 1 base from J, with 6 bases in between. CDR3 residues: CASSLASGQETQYF. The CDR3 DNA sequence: TGTGCCAGCAGCTTAGCTAGCGGCCAAGAGACCCAGTACTTC.

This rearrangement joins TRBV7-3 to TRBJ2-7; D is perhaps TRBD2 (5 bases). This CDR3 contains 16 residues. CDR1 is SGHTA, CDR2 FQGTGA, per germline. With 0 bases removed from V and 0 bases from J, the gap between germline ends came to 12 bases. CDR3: CASSLTGAVTSYEQYF. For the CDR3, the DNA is TGTGCCAGCAGCTTAACAGGAGCGGTGACCTCCTACGAGCAGTACTTC.

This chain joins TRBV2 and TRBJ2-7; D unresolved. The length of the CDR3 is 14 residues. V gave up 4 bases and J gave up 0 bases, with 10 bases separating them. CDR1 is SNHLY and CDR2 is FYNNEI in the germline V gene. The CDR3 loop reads CASSVSGSSYEQYF. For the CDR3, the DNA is TGTGCCAGCAGTGTATCCGGTAGCTCCTACGAGCAGTACTTC. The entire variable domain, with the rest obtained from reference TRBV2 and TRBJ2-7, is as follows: EPEVTQTPSHQVTQMGQEVILRCVPISNHLYFYWYRQILGQKVEFLVSFYNNEISEKSEIFDDQFSVERPDGSNFTLKIRSTKLEDSAMYFCASSVSGSSYEQYFGPGTRLTVT.

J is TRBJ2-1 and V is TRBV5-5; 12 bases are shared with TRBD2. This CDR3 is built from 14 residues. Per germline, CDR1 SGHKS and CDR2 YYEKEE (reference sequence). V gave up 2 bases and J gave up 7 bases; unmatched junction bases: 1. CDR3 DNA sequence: TGTGCCAGCAGCTTCACTAGCGGGAGGAATGAGCAGTTCTTC. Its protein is CASSFTSGRNEQFF. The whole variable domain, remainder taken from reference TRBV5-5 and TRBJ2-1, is DAGVTQSPTHLIKTRGQQVTLRCSPISGHKSVSWYQQVLGQGPQFIFQYYEKEERGRGNFPDRFSARQFPNYSSELNVNALLLGDSALYLCASSFTSGRNEQFFGPGTRLTVL.

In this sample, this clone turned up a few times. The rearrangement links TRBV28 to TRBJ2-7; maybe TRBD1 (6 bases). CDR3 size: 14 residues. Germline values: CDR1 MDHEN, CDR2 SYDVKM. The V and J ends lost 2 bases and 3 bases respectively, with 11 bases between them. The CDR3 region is CASSLQQGSYEQYF. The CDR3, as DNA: TGTGCCAGCAGTTTACAGCAGGGGAGCTACGAGCAGTACTTC.

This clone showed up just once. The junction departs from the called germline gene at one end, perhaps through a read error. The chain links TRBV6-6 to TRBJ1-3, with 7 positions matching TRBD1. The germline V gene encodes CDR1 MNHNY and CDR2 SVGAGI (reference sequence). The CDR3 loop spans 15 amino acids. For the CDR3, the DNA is TGTGCCAGCAGTCGACAGGGCCTCTCTGGAAACGCCATATATTTT. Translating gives CASSRQGLSGNAIYF.

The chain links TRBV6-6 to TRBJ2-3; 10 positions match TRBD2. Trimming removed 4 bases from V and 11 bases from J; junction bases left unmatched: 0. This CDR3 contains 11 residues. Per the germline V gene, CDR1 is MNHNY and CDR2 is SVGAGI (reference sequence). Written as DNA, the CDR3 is TGTGCCAGCAGTTTAGCGGGAGGGCAGTATTTT. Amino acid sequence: CASSLAGGQYF.

The CDR3 DNA sequence: TGTGCCAGCAGCTCCACAGGGTTCTCCTCTGGAAACACCATATATTTT. Translated: CASSSTGFSSGNTIYF. This chain uses TRBV28 with TRBJ1-3; D might be TRBD1 (6 bases). CDR1 is MDHEN and CDR2 is SYDVKM in the germline V gene. The CDR3 loop spans 16 amino acids. The germline V and J ends were trimmed by 6 bases and 0 bases, with 15 bases remaining between them.

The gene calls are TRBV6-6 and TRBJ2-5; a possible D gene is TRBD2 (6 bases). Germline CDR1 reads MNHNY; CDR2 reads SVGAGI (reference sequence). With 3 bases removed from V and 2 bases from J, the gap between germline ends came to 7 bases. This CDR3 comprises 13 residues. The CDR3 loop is CASSYAGQETQYF. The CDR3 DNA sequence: TGTGCCAGCAGTTATGCGGGACAAGAGACCCAGTACTTC.

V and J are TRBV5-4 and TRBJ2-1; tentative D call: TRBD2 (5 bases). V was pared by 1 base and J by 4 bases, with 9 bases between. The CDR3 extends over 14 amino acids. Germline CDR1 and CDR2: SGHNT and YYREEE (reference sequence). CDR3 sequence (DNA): TGTGCCAGCAGCTTGACGGGATATTACAATGAGCAGTTCTTC. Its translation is CASSLTGYYNEQFF.

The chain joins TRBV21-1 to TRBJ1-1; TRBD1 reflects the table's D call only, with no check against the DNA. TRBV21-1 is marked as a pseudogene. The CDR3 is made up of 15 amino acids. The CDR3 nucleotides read TGTGCCAGCAGCAGTGAGTCAGGATCGAACACTGAAGCTTTCTTT. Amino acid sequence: CASSSESGSNTEAFF.

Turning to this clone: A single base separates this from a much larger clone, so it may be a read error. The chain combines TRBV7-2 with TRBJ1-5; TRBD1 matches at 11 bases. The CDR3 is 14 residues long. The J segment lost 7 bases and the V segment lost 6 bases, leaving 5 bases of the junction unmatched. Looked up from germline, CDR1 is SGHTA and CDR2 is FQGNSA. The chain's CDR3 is CASSSGTGGQPQHF. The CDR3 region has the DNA TGTGCCAGCAGTTCCGGGACAGGGGGGCAGCCCCAGCATTTT.